These 27 T cell receptor beta chains share one sample of origin, sequenced in a study of OX40 agonist ivuxolimab in advanced cancers. The data were produced by immunoSEQ multiplex PCR, yet TCRdb's version contains in-frame clones alone and is incomplete. The data hold roughly 50,000 clones, with about 86% observed a single time. Sequences were derived from CD4+ or CD8+ T cells sorted from blood, sampled in a trial of the OX40 agonist ivuxolimab. The receptors were sampled from an adult with an advanced solid tumor such as melanoma, head and neck, liver or kidney cancer.

The chain combines TRBV6-5 with TRBJ2-7, with no clear D. Trimming removed 0 bases from V and 3 bases from J, with 12 bases in between. In germline, CDR1 is MNHEY, CDR2 SVGAGI. This CDR3 is built from 15 residues. CDR3 nucleotide sequence: TGTGCCAGCAGTTACTCCTACGGAAAGGGCTACGAGCAGTACTTC. Translation: CASSYSYGKGYEQYF.

The V call is TRBV6-1, the J call TRBJ1-1; no definite D call. The V gene lost 2 bases and the J gene lost 1 base, with 17 bases spanning the gap. The germline CDR1 and CDR2 sequences are MNHNS and SASEGT. This CDR3 contains 17 residues. DNA for the CDR3: TGTGCCAGCAGTGAATTAGTGGCAATTCTTGGGAACACTGAAGCTTTCTTT. Its protein is CASSELVAILGNTEAFF.

The chain employs TRBV10-3 and TRBJ1-1, with a possible D match to TRBD1 (5 bases). Per germline, CDR1 ENHRY and CDR2 SYGVKD. The CDR3 loop spans 17 amino acids. The V end lost 0 bases, the J end lost 9 bases, and 23 bases lay between the germline ends. In DNA, the CDR3 is TGTGCCATCAGTGAGTCGACTCTGGCAGGGCGGCTAAGCCAAGCTTTCTTT. Encoded protein: CAISESTLAGRLSQAFF.

This chain joins TRBV5-1 and TRBJ1-2; D may be TRBD1 (6 bases). Germline V gene sequence: CDR1 SGHRS, CDR2 YFSETQ. Trimming stripped 3 bases from V and 4 bases from J, with 13 bases between. The CDR3 spans 14 residues. CDR3 sequence reads: CASSSDGTTYGYTF. CDR3 coding DNA: TGCGCCAGCAGCTCCGACGGGACAACCTATGGCTACACCTTC.

The CDR3 region has the DNA TGTGCCACCGGGGGCTATAATTCACCCCTCCACTTT. Its protein is CATGGYNSPLHF. This chain connects TRBV2 to TRBJ1-6; weak D call: TRBD1 (5 bases). Trimming pared 10 bases from V and 3 bases from J, leaving 7 bases between. The CDR3 contains 12 residues. The germline CDR1 and CDR2 sequences are SNHLY and FYNNEI.

This clone was observed a few times. J is TRBJ1-4 and V is TRBV13; 7 bases are a match to TRBD1. This CDR3 contains 17 residues. CDR1 and CDR2 (germline): PRHDT, FYEKMQ (reference sequence). J was trimmed by 0 bases and V by 4 bases; bases with no gene match: 8. This chain's CDR3 is CASSYGARGATNEKLFF. CDR3 in DNA: TGTGCCAGCAGCTATGGGGCCAGGGGGGCAACTAATGAAAAACTGTTTTTT.

This clone was seen a single time. One end of the junction is discordant with germline, which a read error may explain. The chain combines TRBV7-2 with TRBJ1-1; tentative D call: TRBD1 (5 bases). The germline V gene encodes CDR1 SGHTA and CDR2 FQGNSA. The CDR3 extends over 11 amino acids. CDR3 coding DNA: TGTGCCAGCACCTTGGAGGGACCCACTTTTTTT. Its protein is CASTLEGPTFF.

This chain connects TRBV11-2 to TRBJ1-1; D gene unclear. The CDR3 is 13 residues long. With 5 bases removed from V and 3 bases from J, the gap between germline ends came to 10 bases. Germline CDR1 and CDR2: SGHAT and FQNNGV. The CDR3 coding sequence is TGTGCCAGCAGCCCTGGTCTGGACACTGAAGCTTTCTTT. It is translated as CASSPGLDTEAFF.

The CDR3 here is CASSPWAGNTEAFF. In DNA form, the CDR3 reads TGTGCCAGCAGCCCCTGGGCGGGGAACACTGAAGCTTTCTTT. V is TRBV5-4 and J is TRBJ1-1; unclear D gene. V gave up 4 bases and J gave up 1 base, with 11 bases separating them. The CDR3 is 14 amino acids. The germline V gene has CDR1 SGHNT and CDR2 YYREEE (reference sequence). Using reference TRBV5-4 and TRBJ1-1 for the parts outside the CDR3, the full variable domain is ETGVTQSPTHLIKTRGQQVTLRCSSQSGHNTVSWYQQALGQGPQFIFQYYREEENGRGNFPPRFSGLQFPNYSSELNVNALELDDSALYLCASSPWAGNTEAFFGQGTRLTVV.

This chain links TRBV7-8 with TRBJ1-2, with D hard to call. V lost 1 base and J lost 4, with 4 bases in between. The CDR3 covers 12 residues. Germline V gene data show CDR1 as SGHVS and CDR2 as FQNEAQ. This CDR3 reads CASSLDGYGYTF. The DNA of the CDR3 is TGTGCCAGCAGCTTAGACGGCTATGGCTACACCTTC. The variable domain in full, with the rest retrieved from reference TRBV7-8 and TRBJ1-2, is GAGVSQSPRYKVAKRGQDVALRCDPISGHVSLFWYQQALGQGPEFLTYFQNEAQLDKSGLPSDRFFAERPEGSVSTLKIQRTQQEDSAVYLCASSLDGYGYTFGSGTRLTVV.

The V call is TRBV10-3, the J call TRBJ2-7, with 8 bases matching TRBD1. CDR3 length equals 17 residues. Germline CDR1 reads ENHRY; CDR2 reads SYGVKD. The V segment lost 3 bases and the J segment 1 base; nucleotides outside the gene matches: 11. The CDR3 spells CAISDRAGGLRSYEQYF. The DNA of the CDR3 is TGTGCCATCAGTGATAGGGCAGGGGGCCTCCGGTCCTACGAGCAGTACTTC.

V gene TRBV27 combines with J gene TRBJ1-1, with D possibly TRBD1 on 6 matching bases. V lost 4 bases to trimming and J lost 5 bases, with 14 bases between them. Germline CDR1 and CDR2: MNHEY and SMNVEV (reference sequence). This CDR3 comprises 14 residues. DNA of the CDR3: TGTGCCAGCAGTTACCAGGGGCGGACGACTGAAGCTTTCTTT. This translates into CASSYQGRTTEAFF.

The chain has TRBV7-9 and TRBJ1-6; 7 bases line up with TRBD1. V shed 4 bases, J shed 3 bases, and the junction held 6 bases outside the gene matches. Germline V gene data show CDR1 as SEHNR and CDR2 as FQNEAQ (reference sequence). The CDR3 length is 16 residues. The CDR3 sequence: CASSSMDRSYNSPLHF. As DNA, the CDR3 is TGTGCCAGCAGCTCTATGGACAGGAGCTATAATTCACCCCTCCACTTT.

J is TRBJ2-7 and V is TRBV10-3; a weak D match, TRBD2 (6 bases). Germline V lookup: CDR1 ENHRY, CDR2 SYGVKD. The V gene lost 10 bases and the J gene lost 5 bases, with 21 bases spanning the gap. This CDR3 spans 14 amino acids. CDR3 bases: TGTGCCACCTCGTTGTCAGTCGGAGGGGACGAGCAGTACTTC. Protein sequence: CATSLSVGGDEQYF.

A few counts support this clone. The gene calls are TRBV2 and TRBJ1-4, with D hard to call. The V end was cut by 7 bases, the J end by 8 bases, with 17 bases between. CDR1 and CDR2 (germline): SNHLY, FYNNEI. The CDR3 totals 14 residues. This CDR3 is CASTERGLMEKLFF. CDR3 nucleotide sequence: TGTGCCAGCACCGAGAGAGGGTTAATGGAAAAACTGTTTTTT.

The rearrangement joins TRBV2 to TRBJ1-6, with TRBD1 identical over 7 bases. The V gene's germline CDR1 is SNHLY and CDR2 FYNNEI. The CDR3 has 15 amino acids. Trimming removed 10 bases from V and 6 bases from J; junction bases left unmatched: 12. The CDR3 reads CATYQPGQRNSPLHF. DNA of the CDR3: TGTGCCACCTACCAACCGGGACAGCGTAATTCACCCCTCCACTTT.

The CDR3 DNA reads as TGTGCCAGCTCACCACCGAGGGGACACGGTTCACCCCTCCACTTT. Its translation: CASSPPRGHGSPLHF. The V call is TRBV18, the J call TRBJ1-6, with D possibly matching TRBD1 (6 bases). Trimming stripped 0 bases from V and 9 bases from J, with 12 bases between. The CDR3 runs 15 residues. CDR1 is KGHSH, CDR2 LQKENI, per germline.

The sample holds one count of this clone. The genes are TRBV11-2 and TRBJ1-4; no reliable D call. The CDR3 runs to 14 residues. Trimming pared 3 bases from V and 4 bases from J, leaving 9 bases between. Germline loops: CDR1 SGHAT, CDR2 FQNNGV. CDR3 coding DNA: TGTGCCAGCAGCTTGGACCGGGGTAATGAAAAACTGTTTTTT. Amino acids: CASSLDRGNEKLFF.

The V and J genes are TRBV19 and TRBJ2-7, with 8 bases aligning to TRBD1. Germline V lookup: CDR1 LNHDA, CDR2 SQIVND (reference sequence). The V and J ends lost 7 bases and 3 bases, in that order; junction bases with no gene match: 11. The CDR3 runs 15 residues. The CDR3 here is CASKLRGQGIYEQYF. CDR3 coding DNA: TGTGCCAGTAAGTTAAGAGGACAGGGAATCTACGAGCAGTACTTC. Full variable domain (outside the CDR3, taken from reference TRBV19 and TRBJ2-7): DGGITQSPKYLFRKEGQNVTLSCEQNLNHDAMYWYRQDPGQGLRLIYYSQIVNDFQKGDIAEGYSVSREKKESFPLTVTSAQKNPTAFYLCASKLRGQGIYEQYFGPGTRLTVT.

The sample holds one count of this clone. V gene TRBV7-8 combines with J gene TRBJ2-2; D might be TRBD1 (6 bases). Germline CDR1 reads SGHVS; CDR2 reads FQNEAQ. This CDR3 contains 17 residues. Deletions cut 10 bases from V and 7 bases from J, with 28 bases between. This CDR3 reads CATLPFVLGAISGELFF. The CDR3 DNA sequence: TGTGCCACCCTCCCCTTTGTCTTGGGGGCCATCAGCGGGGAGCTGTTTTTT.

The chain uses TRBV14 and TRBJ1-1; TRBD1 might be the D (5 bases). CDR1 and CDR2 (germline): SGHDN, FVKESK. CDR3 length: 13 residues. The ends were cut back, 4 bases at V and 4 bases at J, with 10 bases in the middle. CDR3 sequence: CASSPTAVTEAFF. CDR3 sequence (DNA): TGTGCCAGCAGCCCGACAGCGGTCACTGAAGCTTTCTTT.

The chain links TRBV6-1 to TRBJ1-4; D is uncertain. Per germline, CDR1 MNHNS and CDR2 SASEGT. V lost 4 bases to trimming and J lost 0 bases, with 9 bases between them. The CDR3 is made up of 15 amino acids. The CDR3 sequence is CASSGSYPTNEKLFF. In DNA form, the CDR3 reads TGTGCCAGCAGTGGATCCTATCCAACTAATGAAAAACTGTTTTTT.

V gene TRBV19 combines with J gene TRBJ1-4, with no clear D. The germline V gene encodes CDR1 LNHDA and CDR2 SQIVND (reference sequence). This CDR3 is built from 12 residues. V gave up 3 bases and J gave up 7 bases, with 6 bases separating them. As DNA, the CDR3 is TGTGCCAGTAGTATCCCCTTTGAAAAACTGTTTTTT. This sequence encodes CASSIPFEKLFF.

Only a few counts were recorded for this clone. The J gene is TRBJ1-2, the V gene TRBV30, with D unresolved. Trimming pared 3 bases from V and 7 bases from J, leaving 18 bases between. Germline V gene lookup returns CDR1 GTSNPN and CDR2 SVGIG (reference sequence). The length of the CDR3 is 14 residues. CDR3 in amino acids: CAWSSGLPYAGYTF. The CDR3 DNA reads TGTGCCTGGAGCTCAGGACTTCCATACGCTGGCTACACCTTC.

This rearrangement joins TRBV6-1 to TRBJ2-1; 11 positions match TRBD2. Germline CDR1 reads MNHNS; CDR2 reads SASEGT. The CDR3 is 14 amino acids. V shed 11 bases, J shed 7 bases, and the junction held 10 bases outside the gene matches. CDR3 amino acids: CAVKLAGVLNEQFF. The CDR3 DNA is TGTGCCGTAAAACTAGCGGGGGTTTTGAATGAGCAGTTCTTC.

The V and J genes are TRBV10-2 and TRBJ1-2, with TRBD1 matching 7 bases. Trimming cost V 6 bases and J 4 bases; bases outside gene matches: 5. The CDR3 is 13 residues long. Germline V gene lookup returns CDR1 WSHSY and CDR2 SAAADI. The CDR3 DNA sequence: TGCGCCAGCAGGGCCGACAGGGCCTATGGCTACACCTTC. This gives the protein CASRADRAYGYTF.

This chain's CDR3 is CASSKALAHNSGNTIYF. As DNA, the CDR3 is TGTGCCAGCAGCAAAGCGCTGGCGCACAACTCTGGAAACACCATATATTTT. V is TRBV21-1 and J is TRBJ1-3. TRBV21-1 is a listed pseudogene. The CDR3 sequence is 17 residues long.